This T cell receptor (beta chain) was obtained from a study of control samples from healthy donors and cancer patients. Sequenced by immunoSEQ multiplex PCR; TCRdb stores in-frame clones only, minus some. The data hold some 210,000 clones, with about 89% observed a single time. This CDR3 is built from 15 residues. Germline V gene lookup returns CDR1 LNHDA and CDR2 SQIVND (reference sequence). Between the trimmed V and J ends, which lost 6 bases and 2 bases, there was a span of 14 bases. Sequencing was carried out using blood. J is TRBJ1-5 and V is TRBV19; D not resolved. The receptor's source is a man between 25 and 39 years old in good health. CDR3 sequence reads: CASRASGTRNQPQHF. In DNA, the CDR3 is TGTGCCAGTAGGGCCTCGGGCACTCGCAATCAGCCCCAGCATTTT.